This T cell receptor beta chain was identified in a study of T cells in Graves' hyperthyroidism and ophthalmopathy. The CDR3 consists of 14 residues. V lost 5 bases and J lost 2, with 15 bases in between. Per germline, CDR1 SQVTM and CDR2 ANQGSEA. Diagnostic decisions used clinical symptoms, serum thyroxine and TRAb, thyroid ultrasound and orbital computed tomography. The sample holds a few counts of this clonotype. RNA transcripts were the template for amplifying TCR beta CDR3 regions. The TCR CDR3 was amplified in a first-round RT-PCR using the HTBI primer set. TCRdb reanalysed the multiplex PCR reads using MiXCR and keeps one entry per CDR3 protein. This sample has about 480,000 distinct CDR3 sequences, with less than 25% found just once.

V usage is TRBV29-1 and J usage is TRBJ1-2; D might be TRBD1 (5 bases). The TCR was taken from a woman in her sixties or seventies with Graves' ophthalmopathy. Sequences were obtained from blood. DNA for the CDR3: TGCAGCGTTAGCAAAGACCCAGGGAACTATGGCTACACCTTC. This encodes CSVSKDPGNYGYTF.